The 15 T cell receptor beta chains below were found in one sample sequenced in a study of blood T cell repertoires in COVID-19. The data were produced by immunoSEQ multiplex PCR, yet TCRdb's version contains in-frame clones alone and is incomplete. The sample lists 95,000 to 100,000 clones; more than 80% were seen once. Sequenced: peripheral blood. These TCRs come from a human donor in a cohort sampled during active COVID-19.

There are a few counts of this clone. This chain joins TRBV14 and TRBJ2-7, with 7 positions matching TRBD1. In germline, CDR1 is SGHDN, CDR2 FVKESK. V shed 0 bases, J shed 3 bases, and the junction held 5 bases outside the gene matches. The CDR3 runs 15 residues. Here the CDR3 DNA reads TGTGCCAGCAGCCAAGAACAGGGGCTATTCTACGAGCAGTACTTC. Protein product: CASSQEQGLFYEQYF.

This rearrangement joins TRBV5-1 to TRBJ2-7, with D maybe TRBD1 (6 bases). Germline CDR1 SGHRS, CDR2 YFSETQ. There are 14 residues in the CDR3. V was cut by 1 base and J by 3 bases, with 11 bases left in between. The CDR3 nucleotides read TGCGCCAGCAGCTTGAAGGGGGACATCTACGAGCAGTACTTC. Translated, it gives CASSLKGDIYEQYF. The full variable domain, with the rest looked up from reference TRBV5-1 and TRBJ2-7, is KAGVTQTPRYLIKTRGQQVTLSCSPISGHRSVSWYQQTPGQGLQFLFEYFSETQRNKGNFPGRFSGRQFSNSRSEMNVSTLELGDSALYLCASSLKGDIYEQYFGPGTRLTVT.

The chain uses TRBV9 and TRBJ1-4; D is unresolved. Between the trimmed V and J ends, which lost 0 bases and 0 bases, there was a span of 9 bases. This CDR3 has 16 amino acids. Germline CDR1 SGDLS, CDR2 YYNGEE. The DNA of the CDR3 is TGTGCCAGCAGCGTAGATCCGAGGGCAACTAATGAAAAACTGTTTTTT. This gives the protein CASSVDPRATNEKLFF.

The chain has TRBV5-1 and TRBJ2-1; D possibly corresponds to TRBD1 (5 bases). With 0 bases removed from V and 4 bases from J, the gap between germline ends came to 8 bases. Germline lookup yields CDR1 SGHRS and CDR2 YFSETQ. The CDR3 sequence is 14 residues long. CDR3 sequence reads: CASSLGGPYNEQFF. The CDR3 region has the DNA TGCGCCAGCAGCTTGGGGGGCCCATACAATGAGCAGTTCTTC.

The chain combines TRBV25-1 with TRBJ1-2, with TRBD1 matching over 8 bases. The length of the CDR3 is 12 residues. Trimming at V came to 8 bases and at J to 4 bases, leaving 3 bases not matched to a gene. CDR1 MGHDK and CDR2 SYGVNS come from the germline V gene. CDR3 sequence (DNA): TGTGCCAGCGGAGACAGGGGCTATGGCTACACCTTC. Translating it yields CASGDRGYGYTF.

The rearrangement joins TRBV7-2 to TRBJ2-7; no reliable D call. The CDR3 is 14 amino acids. Germline V lookup: CDR1 SGHTA, CDR2 FQGNSA. V was shortened by 5 bases and J by 4 bases, with 15 bases between the two germline ends. The CDR3 nucleotides are TGTGCCAGCAGCCGGCAAGGCGGAAAGTACGAGCAGTACTTC. This codes for CASSRQGGKYEQYF.

V usage is TRBV3-1 (or the pseudogene TRBV3-2) and J usage is TRBJ1-2; D is perhaps TRBD1 (5 bases). CDR1 and CDR2 from the germline V gene are LGHDT and YNNKEL (reference sequence). The CDR3 has 16 amino acids. V was pared by 1 base and J by 5 bases, with 17 bases between. The CDR3 bases are TGTGCCAGCAGCCAAGGCCCGCCGGGGGGTTTTTATGGCTACACCTTC. Translating it yields CASSQGPPGGFYGYTF.

The rearrangement links TRBV2 to TRBJ2-5; 10 nucleotides align to TRBD2. The CDR3 covers 13 residues. V gave up 6 bases and J gave up 6 bases; unmatched junction bases: 4. CDR1 and CDR2 (germline): SNHLY, FYNNEI. This CDR3 is CASSISGGQTQYF. The CDR3 DNA follows: TGTGCCAGCAGCATTAGCGGGGGGCAGACCCAGTACTTC.

The chain employs TRBV10-1 and TRBJ2-1; D possibly corresponds to TRBD2 (5 bases). From germline, CDR1 is WNHNN and CDR2 SYGVQD (reference sequence). With 3 bases removed from V and 1 base from J, the gap between germline ends came to 10 bases. This CDR3 contains 15 residues. CDR3 sequence (DNA): TGCGCCAGCAGTGATGGGTCGGGGTCCTACAATGAGCAGTTCTTC. Protein: CASSDGSGSYNEQFF.

This chain joins TRBV5-1 and TRBJ1-3, with 8 bases that match TRBD1. The junction had 6 bases not matched to a gene; V was cut back by 4 bases and J by 0 bases. In germline, CDR1 is SGHRS, CDR2 YFSETQ. The CDR3 loop spans 16 amino acids. The chain's CDR3 is CASSETGAFSGNTIYF. The CDR3, as DNA: TGCGCCAGCAGCGAGACAGGGGCATTCTCTGGAAACACCATATATTTT. Combining the CDR3 with reference TRBV5-1 and TRBJ1-3 gives the whole variable domain KAGVTQTPRYLIKTRGQQVTLSCSPISGHRSVSWYQQTPGQGLQFLFEYFSETQRNKGNFPGRFSGRQFSNSRSEMNVSTLELGDSALYLCASSETGAFSGNTIYFGEGSWLTVV.

J is TRBJ1-2 and V is TRBV7-2; no firm D call. The CDR3 has 19 residues. Germline assignment: CDR1 SGHTA and CDR2 FQGNSA. Trimming left V 4 bases short and J 0 bases short, with 24 bases between. CDR3 in amino acids: CASSSRRGRGDPTNYGYTF. The CDR3 DNA is TGTGCCAGCAGCTCTAGACGAGGGCGGGGAGACCCGACTAACTATGGCTACACCTTC.

The V gene is TRBV19, the J gene TRBJ2-7; 12 bases are a match to TRBD2. Looked up from germline, CDR1 is LNHDA and CDR2 is SQIVND (reference sequence). With 1 base clipped from V and 2 bases from J, the junction kept 0 bases outside the gene matches. The CDR3 runs to 15 residues. Here the CDR3 reads CASSIASGRAYEQYF. CDR3 sequence (DNA): TGTGCCAGTAGTATAGCTAGCGGGAGGGCCTACGAGCAGTACTTC.

The chain has TRBV6-5 and TRBJ2-7; 12 bases align to TRBD2. The CDR3 sequence is 15 residues long. Germline values: CDR1 MNHEY, CDR2 SVGAGI. V lost 2 bases and J lost 7; bases outside the gene matches: 6. The CDR3 coding sequence is TGTGCCAGCAGTTACGTGACTAGCGGGAGTCAAGAGCAGTACTTC. This sequence encodes CASSYVTSGSQEQYF.

This clone is a singleton in its sample. The chain uses TRBV2 and TRBJ1-6; 8 bases agree with TRBD1. V trimming: 2 bases; J trimming: 6 bases; junction bases outside the gene matches: 6. Germline-derived CDR1 and CDR2 are SNHLY and FYNNEI. The CDR3 covers 16 residues. The DNA of the CDR3 is TGTGCCAGCAGTGAAAGTTTGACAGGGGTTAATTCACCCCTCCACTTT. As protein: CASSESLTGVNSPLHF.

This chain links TRBV5-1 with TRBJ2-7; D gene ambiguous. The length of the CDR3 is 11 residues. CDR1 is SGHRS, CDR2 YFSETQ, per germline. Trimming cost V 3 bases and J 6 bases, with 7 bases left between them. DNA for the CDR3: TGCGCCAGCAGCTCCGGTCCCGAGCAGTACTTC. Protein product: CASSSGPEQYF.